Shown below are 22 T cell receptor beta chains from a single sample sequenced in a study of beta chain features in type 1 diabetes. The whole isolated RNA underwent reverse transcription, so sequencing captured expressed TCRB transcripts. The table came from immunoSEQ multiplex PCR; TCRdb's copy has only in-frame clones and leaves some out. This table holds some 270,000 clones, about 8.5% found once. Sequenced: central memory CD4+ T cells from blood. The origin of the receptors is a woman aged 18-29 years in good health.

The chain carries TRBV5-5 and TRBJ2-5, with D maybe TRBD1 (6 bases). Trimming took 2 bases from V and 4 from J, leaving 9 bases between them. Germline CDR1 and CDR2: SGHKS and YYEKEE (reference sequence). The CDR3 length is 13 residues. The CDR3 reads CASSLQGRETQYF. The CDR3 nucleotides read TGTGCCAGCAGCTTACAGGGACGAGAGACCCAGTACTTC. The full variable domain, its missing parts supplied by reference TRBV5-5 and TRBJ2-5, is DAGVTQSPTHLIKTRGQQVTLRCSPISGHKSVSWYQQVLGQGPQFIFQYYEKEERGRGNFPDRFSARQFPNYSSELNVNALLLGDSALYLCASSLQGRETQYFGPGTRLLVL.

This clone showed up just a few times. The chain recombines TRBV5-6 with TRBJ1-2; perhaps TRBD1 as D (6 bases). V was pared by 0 bases and J by 6 bases, with 9 bases between. Germline V gene data show CDR1 as SGHDT and CDR2 as YYEEEE. The CDR3 sequence is 13 residues long. In nucleotides, the CDR3 is TGTGCCAGCAGCTTGGGACAGGAGAATGGCTACACCTTC. Amino acid sequence: CASSLGQENGYTF.

This clone was observed a few times. This chain connects TRBV10-3 to TRBJ2-7; D is possibly TRBD2 (5 bases). The CDR3 totals 13 residues. Germline V gene data show CDR1 as ENHRY and CDR2 as SYGVKD. V was pared by 10 bases and J by 0 bases, with 13 bases between. CDR3 sequence: CATGGVSSYEQYF. Written as DNA, the CDR3 is TGTGCCACCGGAGGCGTGAGCTCCTACGAGCAGTACTTC.

The chain joins TRBV2 to TRBJ1-5; TRBD1 might be the D (5 bases). Germline values: CDR1 SNHLY, CDR2 FYNNEI. The V end was cut by 4 bases, the J end by 6 bases, with 22 bases between. The CDR3 is 17 residues long. The CDR3 DNA is TGTGCCAGCAGTGCTCAGGCCGGGACGTCACTTGGTCAGCCCCAGCATTTT. Its protein is CASSAQAGTSLGQPQHF. Supplemented by reference TRBV2 and TRBJ1-5, the full variable domain reads EPEVTQTPSHQVTQMGQEVILRCVPISNHLYFYWYRQILGQKVEFLVSFYNNEISEKSEIFDDQFSVERPDGSNFTLKIRSTKLEDSAMYFCASSAQAGTSLGQPQHFGDGTRLSIL.

This clone was picked up many times. This chain connects TRBV9 to TRBJ2-7; 9 bases match TRBD2. The V and J ends lost 3 bases and 9 bases, in that order; junction bases with no gene match: 7. The CDR3 runs 13 residues. Germline V gene sequence: CDR1 SGDLS, CDR2 YYNGEE. The CDR3 DNA is TGTGCCAGCAGCGATGTAGCGGGAGTCTTGCAGTACTTC. Its protein is CASSDVAGVLQYF.

The CDR3 region has the DNA TGTGCCTGGAGTGTAAACAGGGGTCGGGCTTTCTTT. It translates to CAWSVNRGRAFF. This chain connects TRBV30 to TRBJ1-1; TRBD1 aligns across 7 bases. The CDR3 totals 12 residues. Germline-derived CDR1 and CDR2 are GTSNPN and SVGIG (reference sequence). V trimming: 0 bases; J trimming: 11 bases; junction bases outside the gene matches: 6.

This clone was seen a handful of times. V and J are TRBV7-8 and TRBJ2-5; D is unresolved. This CDR3 spans 14 amino acids. With 1 base removed from V and 2 bases from J, the gap between germline ends came to 8 bases. Germline V gene sequence: CDR1 SGHVS, CDR2 FQNEAQ. CDR3 region: CASSLVAMQETQYF. The CDR3 bases are TGTGCCAGCAGCTTAGTGGCTATGCAAGAGACCCAGTACTTC.

This clone has only a few counts. The chain links TRBV5-6 to TRBJ2-1; TRBD2 matches 11 bases. The V and J ends lost 3 bases and 3 bases, in that order; junction bases with no gene match: 5. Germline CDR1 is SGHDT and CDR2 is YYEEEE. The CDR3 is made up of 16 amino acids. The CDR3 reads CASSSGTSGFYNEQFF. CDR3 DNA: TGTGCCAGCAGCTCCGGGACTAGCGGCTTCTACAATGAGCAGTTCTTC.

The chain recombines TRBV9 with TRBJ2-5; 10 bases align to TRBD2. This CDR3 region has 17 residues. Germline CDR1 is SGDLS and CDR2 is YYNGEE. V trimming: 4 bases; J trimming: 4 bases; junction bases outside the gene matches: 13. CDR3 nucleotide sequence: TGTGCCAGCAGCCCCGGGGGGCTAGCGGGGGCATCAGAGACCCAGTACTTC. Protein: CASSPGGLAGASETQYF.

As to this clone: The same CDR3 arises from other DNA sequences in this sample as well. The V call is TRBV7-2, the J call TRBJ2-3; 10 bases map to TRBD2. CDR3 length: 14 amino acids. Per the germline V gene, CDR1 is SGHTA and CDR2 is FQGNSA. The V gene end was trimmed by 5 bases and the J gene end by 3 bases; junction bases not matched to a gene: 2. CDR3 loop: CASSPGLATDTQYF. The CDR3 nucleotides are TGTGCCAGCAGCCCGGGACTAGCGACAGATACGCAGTATTTT.

The CDR3 is CASSISWDQPQHF. CDR3 DNA sequence: TGTGCCAGCAGTATTTCTTGGGATCAGCCCCAGCATTTT. V and J are TRBV6-5 and TRBJ1-5; D remains ambiguous. CDR3 length: 13 residues. The V and J ends lost 5 bases and 5 bases respectively, with 10 bases between them. CDR1 is MNHEY, CDR2 SVGAGI, per germline.

The chain carries TRBV4-3 and TRBJ1-2; D might be TRBD1 (6 bases). Trimming stripped 4 bases from V and 0 bases from J, with 18 bases between. The CDR3 runs to 17 residues. Germline V gene sequence: CDR1 LGHNA, CDR2 YSLEER. The chain's CDR3 is CASSRRKQGVANYGYTF. As DNA, the CDR3 is TGCGCCAGCAGCCGCCGTAAACAGGGAGTAGCTAACTATGGCTACACCTTC.

This clone occurred a few times. A read error may account for a junction end that differs from germline. V usage is TRBV7-2 and J usage is TRBJ1-4, with 9 nucleotides matching TRBD1. This CDR3 is 16 amino acids long. Germline-derived CDR1 and CDR2 are SGHTA and FQGNSA. The CDR3 nucleotides read TGCGCCAGCAGCCAAGCCCCGGACAGGGGAGATGAAAAACTGTTTTTT. Amino acids: CASSQAPDRGDEKLFF.

This clone was counted a few times. The CDR3 coding sequence is TGTGCCAGCAGTGAAGGCGGGGAGCGGAAAAAACTGTTTTTT. It encodes CASSEGGERKKLFF. The chain employs TRBV2 and TRBJ1-4; D unresolved. Germline CDR1 SNHLY, CDR2 FYNNEI. The length of the CDR3 is 14 residues. Trimming pared 1 base from V and 9 bases from J, leaving 12 bases between.

Notes on this clone: The same CDR3 can be traced to other DNA sequences in this sample. The chain couples TRBV7-2 to TRBJ2-7, with D uncertain. The CDR3 is 13 amino acids. Germline loops: CDR1 SGHTA, CDR2 FQGNSA. V dropped 1 base and J dropped 0 bases, with 4 bases sitting between them. This CDR3 is CASSLGDSYEQYF. In nucleotides, the CDR3 is TGTGCCAGCAGCTTAGGGGACTCCTACGAGCAGTACTTC.

This clone has more than one count but fewer than ten. V and J are TRBV5-1 and TRBJ2-1, with TRBD1 as a possible D gene (6 bases). The CDR3 is 16 residues long. Looked up from germline, CDR1 is SGHRS and CDR2 is YFSETQ. V lost 7 bases and J 2 bases, leaving 19 bases between the germline ends. The CDR3, as DNA: TGCGCCAGCGCACAAGAACCCGGACAGACCTACAATGAGCAGTTCTTC. Its protein is CASAQEPGQTYNEQFF.

The chain uses TRBV6-4 and TRBJ2-7, with 8 bases that match TRBD1. Germline CDR1 MRHNA, CDR2 SNTAGT. Trimming removed 3 bases from V and 2 bases from J; junction bases left unmatched: 9. The length of the CDR3 is 16 residues. For the CDR3, the DNA is TGTGCCAGCAGTGAATTGGACAGGGAATTCACCTACGAGCAGTACGTC. This encodes CASSELDREFTYEQYV.

The V gene is TRBV6-5, the J gene TRBJ1-5; 8 bases fit TRBD1. J gave up 5 bases and V 7 bases, and 4 bases lay outside the gene matches. The CDR3 covers 13 residues. The germline V gene has CDR1 MNHEY and CDR2 SVGAGI. CDR3 loop: CASKETGDQPQHF. The CDR3 coding sequence is TGTGCCAGCAAAGAGACAGGGGATCAGCCCCAGCATTTT.

The CDR3: CASGDSYEQYF. DNA of the CDR3: TGTGCCAGCGGGGACTCCTACGAGCAGTACTTC. The J gene is TRBJ2-7, the V gene TRBV7-9, with D unclear. In germline, CDR1 is SEHNR, CDR2 FQNEAQ (reference sequence). The CDR3 has 11 residues. Between the trimmed V and J ends, which lost 8 bases and 0 bases, there was a span of 5 bases.

This clone was detected only a few times. CDR3 region: CASSRRFNYEQYF. The DNA for the CDR3 is TGTGCCAGCAGCCGACGGTTTAACTACGAGCAGTACTTC. The chain joins TRBV5-4 to TRBJ2-7; no definite D call. The germline V and J ends were trimmed by 4 bases and 3 bases, with 11 bases remaining between them. The CDR3 runs to 13 residues. The germline gives CDR1 SGHNT, CDR2 YYREEE (reference sequence).

Comment on this clone: This sample also contains other DNA sequences that code for the same CDR3. This chain connects TRBV28 to TRBJ1-2; TRBD1 matches at 8 bases. Germline CDR1 and CDR2: MDHEN and SYDVKM. The CDR3 length is 14 residues. With 4 bases clipped from V and 3 bases from J, the junction kept 4 bases outside the gene matches. The CDR3 loop is CASSSGQGDYGYTF. CDR3 nucleotide sequence: TGTGCCAGCAGTTCCGGACAGGGCGACTATGGCTACACCTTC.

This clone was counted between two and nine times. The same CDR3 arises from other DNA sequences in this sample as well. The chain employs TRBV7-9 and TRBJ2-3; no clear D gene. Per germline, CDR1 SEHNR and CDR2 FQNEAQ (reference sequence). V lost 0 bases, J lost 4 bases, and 11 bases lay in between. The CDR3 runs to 15 residues. The CDR3 DNA reads TGTGCCAGCAGCTTAGCCCCCGTTGGGGCAGATACGCAGTATTTT. As protein: CASSLAPVGADTQYF.